This T cell receptor beta chain was recovered during a study of CD8 T cells in Susac syndrome. Study background: Among the sequenced Susac syndrome patients, roughly 6 had active disease while 8 or 9 were in remission.

Reverse transcription of roughly 0.45 to 1 ug RNA used random hexamers. TCRdb called the immunoSEQ multiplex PCR reads again in MiXCR, with one record for every CDR3 protein. The sample consists of approximately 190,000 distinct CDR3 sequences, approximately 96% of them appearing once. A word on this clonotype: Its target is unknown.

Overall study results and limits: Acknowledgment was made by the study that its TCR sequencing and HLA analysis involved a relatively small number of individuals.

The sample taken for sequencing was CD4+ T cells from PBMCs. The TCR originated in a human donor with Susac syndrome.

The CDR3, as DNA: TGTGCCAGCAGCTTAGAGGCCTTCCTATCAACTGAAGCTTTCTTT. Translating it yields CASSLEAFLSTEAFF. The rearrangement joins TRBV7-2 to TRBJ1-1; unclear D gene. Germline-derived CDR1 and CDR2 are SGHTA and FQGNSA. V was clipped by 1 base and J by 5 bases, with 14 bases between them. The CDR3 contains 15 residues. Variable domain in full (rest from reference TRBV7-2 and TRBJ1-1): GAGVSQSPSNKVTEKGKDVELRCDPISGHTALYWYRQSLGQGLEFLIYFQGNSAPDKSGLPSDRFSAERTGGSVSTLTIQRTQQEDSAVYLCASSLEAFLSTEAFFGQGTRLTVV.